Each of the 18 T cell receptor beta chains below was sequenced from the same sample in a study of human thymus T cells. TCRdb's copy holds only in-frame clones and misses some; the assay was immunoSEQ multiplex PCR. The sample includes 100,000 to 150,000 clones, 90% to 95% of them seen just once. From resections taken during corrective heart surgery, the thymus tissue was obtained. Sequencing used thymus tissue. Source of these receptors: a boy under two years old with a congenital heart defect but otherwise immunologically healthy.

The chain uses TRBV5-6 and TRBJ2-3; 8 bases are a match to TRBD2. V was pared by 4 bases and J by 2 bases, with 9 bases of the junction left unmatched. Germline V CDR1 and CDR2: SGHDT, YYEEEE. The length of the CDR3 is 16 residues. CDR3 sequence: CASSLTSGGDTDTQYF. DNA for the CDR3: TGTGCCAGCAGCCTCACTAGCGGTGGGGACACAGATACGCAGTATTTT.

The chain carries TRBV10-3 and TRBJ1-1; perhaps TRBD1 as D (6 bases). There are 12 residues in the CDR3. CDR1 is ENHRY, CDR2 SYGVKD, per germline. V lost 0 bases and J lost 9, with 8 bases in between. In nucleotides, the CDR3 is TGTGCCATCAGTGAGTCTGGACAGAAAGCTTTCTTT. It is translated as CAISESGQKAFF.

The chain links TRBV4-1 to TRBJ2-2; 9 bases align to TRBD2. Germline V gives CDR1 MGHRA, CDR2 YSYEKL. V shed 4 bases and J 7 bases; nucleotides not matched to a gene: 4. The length of the CDR3 is 14 residues. For the CDR3, the DNA is TGCGCCAGCAGCCGTCGGACTAGCGACGGGGAGCTGTTTTTT. Its protein product is CASSRRTSDGELFF.

V usage is TRBV5-1 and J usage is TRBJ1-1; D perhaps matches TRBD1 (6 bases). The V and J ends lost 4 bases and 4 bases respectively, with 11 bases between them. CDR1 is SGHRS, CDR2 YFSETQ, per germline. The CDR3 is 13 amino acids. The CDR3 loop reads CASSLGGGTEAFF. In DNA form, the CDR3 reads TGCGCCAGCAGCCTGGGAGGGGGCACTGAAGCTTTCTTT.

The chain couples TRBV27 to TRBJ1-2; D remains unclear. Per germline, CDR1 MNHEY and CDR2 SMNVEV (reference sequence). Between the trimmed V and J ends, which lost 7 bases and 2 bases, there was a span of 8 bases. CDR3 size: 12 residues. CDR3 bases: TGTGCCAGCATAGACAAGAACTATGGCTACACCTTC. It yields the protein CASIDKNYGYTF.

The rearrangement joins TRBV7-2 to TRBJ2-3; TRBD2 is a possible D gene (6 bases). Trimming removed 5 bases at V and 6 bases at J, with 15 bases between. Germline loops: CDR1 SGHTA, CDR2 FQGNSA. The CDR3 is made up of 14 amino acids. CDR3 sequence (DNA): TGTGCCAGCAGCCAAGCGGGTTTTGGGGATACGCAGTATTTT. Translating gives CASSQAGFGDTQYF.

The rearrangement joins TRBV28 to TRBJ1-1; 10 bases agree with TRBD1. In germline, CDR1 is MDHEN, CDR2 SYDVKM. The length of the CDR3 is 15 residues. Trimming removed 2 bases from V and 7 bases from J; junction bases left unmatched: 7. The CDR3 DNA sequence: TGTGCCAGCAGTTTACCTGACAGGGGGCGATTTGAAGCTTTCTTT. It yields the protein CASSLPDRGRFEAFF.

The rearrangement uses TRBV28 and TRBJ1-5, with D unclear. The CDR3 totals 14 residues. V lost 2 bases, J lost 6 bases, and 11 bases lay in between. Germline CDR1 and CDR2: MDHEN and SYDVKM. The DNA for the CDR3 is TGTGCCAGCAGTTTAATCAGCGTTGTTCAGCCCCAGCATTTT. As protein: CASSLISVVQPQHF.

The chain employs TRBV7-9 and TRBJ1-1; 8 bases align to TRBD1. Germline loops: CDR1 SEHNR, CDR2 FQNEAQ (reference sequence). The V segment lost 5 bases and the J segment 1 base; nucleotides outside the gene matches: 0. The CDR3 spans 13 residues. Written as DNA, the CDR3 is TGTGCCAGCAGCGGACAGGGGAACACTGAAGCTTTCTTT. Protein sequence: CASSGQGNTEAFF.

This sequence joins TRBV28 and TRBJ2-7; the D gene is possibly TRBD2 (5 bases). Germline V gives CDR1 MDHEN, CDR2 SYDVKM. This CDR3 has 16 residues. V was shortened by 6 bases and J by 2 bases, with 20 bases between the two germline ends. Here the CDR3 DNA reads TGTGCCAGCAGCATCGCGGACTTTTCTTCACCCTACGAGCAGTACTTC. Translation gives CASSIADFSSPYEQYF.

The chain uses TRBV5-6 and TRBJ2-7; 9 bases match TRBD1. The ends lost 4 bases at V and 5 bases at J; junction bases unmatched: 10. The CDR3 spans 15 residues. CDR1 is SGHDT and CDR2 is YYEEEE in the germline V gene. The CDR3: CASSTRDRVAHEQYF. Here the CDR3 DNA reads TGTGCCAGCAGCACAAGGGACAGGGTGGCCCACGAGCAGTACTTC.

The chain combines TRBV19 with TRBJ2-3, with 8 bases that match TRBD1. Germline V CDR1 and CDR2: LNHDA, SQIVND (reference sequence). V gave up 7 bases and J gave up 2 bases; unmatched junction bases: 5. The CDR3 is 14 amino acids. The CDR3 DNA is TGTGCCAGTACCCCGGACAGGGCCACAGATACGCAGTATTTT. It is translated as CASTPDRATDTQYF.

The gene calls are TRBV9 and TRBJ2-1, with D perhaps TRBD2 (6 bases). Trimming shortened V by 3 bases and J by 4 bases, and 11 bases separated the two germline ends. Germline CDR1 and CDR2: SGDLS and YYNGEE. This CDR3 has 14 amino acids. Here the CDR3 DNA reads TGTGCCAGCAGCGCTAGCGACGAGTACAATGAGCAGTTCTTC. Its protein is CASSASDEYNEQFF.

The chain is built from TRBV6-4 and TRBJ1-5; D possibly corresponds to TRBD1 (6 bases). The V end lost 8 bases, the J end lost 0 bases, and 14 bases lay between the germline ends. CDR1 and CDR2 from the germline V gene are MRHNA and SNTAGT. This CDR3 contains 15 residues. In DNA, the CDR3 is TGTGCCAGCGGCCGGGACAACTATAGCAATCAGCCCCAGCATTTT. Translated: CASGRDNYSNQPQHF.

The chain combines TRBV7-9 with TRBJ2-2, with 13 bases matching TRBD2. The CDR3 spans 16 residues. Losses at the gene ends were 5 bases for V and 6 bases for J; bases not matched to a gene: 6. Germline V gene lookup returns CDR1 SEHNR and CDR2 FQNEAQ (reference sequence). The CDR3 spells CASSVPGTSGAGELFF. The CDR3 nucleotides are TGTGCCAGCAGCGTACCAGGGACTAGCGGGGCCGGGGAGCTGTTTTTT. The variable domain in full, completed from reference TRBV7-9 and TRBJ2-2, reads DTGVSQNPRHKITKRGQNVTFRCDPISEHNRLYWYRQTLGQGPEFLTYFQNEAQLEKSRLLSDRFSAERPKGSFSTLEIQRTEQGDSAMYLCASSVPGTSGAGELFFGEGSRLTVL.

The rearrangement uses TRBV5-1 and TRBJ2-1; 7 nucleotides match TRBD1. Germline V gives CDR1 SGHRS, CDR2 YFSETQ. The CDR3 has 17 residues. Germline trimming cut 4 bases from V and 2 bases from J; bases unmatched to any gene: 12. CDR3 DNA: TGCGCCAGCAGCCATAAATTTAAGGGGGCTCCCTACAATGAGCAGTTCTTC. Amino acids: CASSHKFKGAPYNEQFF.

CDR3 nucleotides: TGTGCCAGCAGCCGACAACAGGGGGCTTGGACTGAAGCTTTCTTT. Its protein is CASSRQQGAWTEAFF. The J gene is TRBJ1-1, the V gene TRBV28; 9 nucleotides line up with TRBD1. Germline V gene sequence: CDR1 MDHEN, CDR2 SYDVKM. The CDR3 has 15 amino acids. V was pared by 6 bases and J by 5 bases, with 10 bases of the junction left unmatched.

The J gene is TRBJ2-5, the V gene TRBV2, with a possible D match to TRBD1 (6 bases). CDR1 and CDR2 (germline): SNHLY, FYNNEI. The V and J ends lost 4 bases and 0 bases respectively, with 9 bases between them. The CDR3 has 14 amino acids. CDR3 sequence: CASSGRQDQETQYF. DNA for the CDR3: TGTGCCAGCAGTGGTAGACAGGACCAAGAGACCCAGTACTTC.